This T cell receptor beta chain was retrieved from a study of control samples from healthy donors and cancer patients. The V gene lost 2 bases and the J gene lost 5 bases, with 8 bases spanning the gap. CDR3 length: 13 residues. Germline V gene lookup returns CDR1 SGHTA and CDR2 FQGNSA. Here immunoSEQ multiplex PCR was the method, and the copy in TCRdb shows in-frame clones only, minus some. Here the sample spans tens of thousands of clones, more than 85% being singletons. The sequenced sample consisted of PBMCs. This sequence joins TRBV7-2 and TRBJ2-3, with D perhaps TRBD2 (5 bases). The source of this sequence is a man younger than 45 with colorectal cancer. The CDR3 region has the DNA TGTGCCAGCAGCTTACGCCGGGGAGATACGCAGTATTTT. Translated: CASSLRRGDTQYF.